This TCR beta chain was sequenced in a study of CD4+ T cells in melanoma. General study results and limits: A reported correlation linked neoantigen-specific CD4+ T cells to CD8+, macrophage and B cell function. Neoantigen-specific CD4+ T cells in melanoma reportedly had diverse differentiation states.

Points on this clone: Its cognate antigen is unknown.

Germline lookup yields CDR1 MGHRA and CDR2 YSYEKL. The CDR3 totals 14 residues. V lost 5 bases, J lost 8 bases, and 15 bases lay in between. Profiled with immunoSEQ multiplex PCR; TCRdb holds only in-frame clones, not every one. The sample carries 110,000 to 150,000 clones, 80% to 95% recorded once. The clonotype originates from a human donor with melanoma. This chain joins TRBV4-1 and TRBJ1-4, with D tentatively TRBD1 (5 bases). The CDR3 loop reads CASSYRTPGEKLFF. The CDR3 DNA is TGCGCCAGCAGCTACAGGACCCCGGGGGAAAAACTGTTTTTT.